This T cell receptor beta chain was sequenced for a study of CD8 T cells in ankylosing spondylitis. Notes on this clonotype: What it binds is not known.

MiXCR, applied by TCRdb to the 5' RACE reads, yields one record per CDR3 protein. Among about 500,000 distinct CDR3 sequences listed, 12% were seen once. CDR1 and CDR2 (germline): LNHNV, YYDKDF (reference sequence). The CDR3 is 12 amino acids. V lost 9 bases and J lost 7; bases outside the gene matches: 9. Notes on the study in general: Among TCR beta sequences, a motif of several highly homologous variants appeared characteristic of ankylosing spondylitis blood. Disease-linked clones reportedly showed significant enrichment in matched ankylosing spondylitis synovial fluid.

The sequenced sample consisted of blood, either unsorted or a sorted T cell fraction (not recorded which). The chain uses TRBV15 and TRBJ2-7, with 7 bases that match TRBD1. This receptor was taken from a male donor with ankylosing spondylitis. CDR3 DNA: TGTGCCACAAGGACAGGCGGTGGGGAGCAGTACTTC. It codes for CATRTGGGEQYF.